Listed below are T cell receptor beta chains from one sample, sequenced in a study of cytomegalovirus exposure and HLA in healthy donors. This table comes from immunoSEQ multiplex PCR, and its TCRdb copy is limited to in-frame clones, with some not included. In the table there are approximately 75,000 clones, 84% of which are singletons. Sequencing was done on a sample of PBMCs. These receptors were obtained from a man in his sixties or seventies in good health and CMV-seropositive. The CDR3 runs from the conserved cysteine through the conserved F or W. The D gene is left open where the match is weak. Part of the rows lack a size; the others show once, few, many or a class for expanded clones.

cdr3_aa: CASPDASGGVTDTQYF
cdr3_nt: TGCGCCAGCCCTGACGCTAGCGGGGGGGTCACAGATACGCAGTATTTT
d_call: TRBD2
cdr3_length: 16
j_call: TRBJ2-3
clone_size: -
v_call: TRBV10-1

cdr3_aa: CASSLGASGRSTDTQYF
cdr3_nt: TGCGCCAGCAGCTTGGGGGCTAGCGGGAGGTCGACAGATACGCAGTATTTT
d_call: TRBD2
cdr3_length: 17
j_call: TRBJ2-3
clone_size: -
v_call: TRBV5-1

cdr3_aa: CAWTMNAPAGEAFF
cdr3_nt: TGTGCCTGGACGATGAACGCTCCCGCGGGTGAAGCTTTCTTT
d_call: -
cdr3_length: 14
j_call: TRBJ1-1
clone_size: once
v_call: TRBV30

cdr3_aa: CASSFWGLAESEQFF
cdr3_nt: TGTGCCAGCAGCTTCTGGGGACTAGCGGAATCTGAGCAGTTCTTC
d_call: TRBD2
cdr3_length: 15
j_call: TRBJ2-1
clone_size: few
v_call: TRBV11-2

cdr3_aa: CASSLAERTGGNGYTF
cdr3_nt: TGCGCCAGCAGCTTGGCCGAACGGACAGGGGGAAATGGCTACACCTTC
d_call: TRBD1
cdr3_length: 16
j_call: TRBJ1-2
clone_size: once
v_call: TRBV5-1

cdr3_aa: CASSLWTGSYEQYF
cdr3_nt: TGCGCCAGCAGCTTGTGGACAGGGTCCTACGAGCAGTACTTC
d_call: TRBD1
cdr3_length: 14
j_call: TRBJ2-7
clone_size: -
v_call: TRBV5-1

cdr3_aa: CASSVGGAERQYF
cdr3_nt: TGTGCCAGTAGCGTGGGGGGGGCCGAGCGGCAGTACTTC
d_call: -
cdr3_length: 13
j_call: TRBJ2-7
clone_size: -
v_call: TRBV19

cdr3_aa: CAIRSGDQPQHF
cdr3_nt: TGTGCCATCAGGAGCGGGGACCAGCCCCAGCATTTT
d_call: -
cdr3_length: 12
j_call: TRBJ1-5
clone_size: few
v_call: TRBV10-3

cdr3_aa: CASSRDRAETQYF
cdr3_nt: TGTGCCAGCAGCAGGGACAGGGCAGAGACCCAGTACTTC
d_call: TRBD1
cdr3_length: 13
j_call: TRBJ2-5
clone_size: -
v_call: TRBV6-1

cdr3_aa: CASSLGRGTTNEQFF
cdr3_nt: TGTGCCAGCAGCTTAGGAAGGGGAACGACCAATGAGCAGTTCTTC
d_call: -
cdr3_length: 15
j_call: TRBJ2-1
clone_size: -
v_call: TRBV7-9

cdr3_aa: CASSRGQGDNGYTF
cdr3_nt: TGTGCCAGCAGCAGGGGACAAGGGGATAATGGCTACACCTTC
d_call: -
cdr3_length: 14
j_call: TRBJ1-2
clone_size: -
v_call: TRBV7-9

cdr3_aa: CASSDVQPQHF
cdr3_nt: TGTGCCAGCAGTGATGTACAGCCCCAGCATTTT
d_call: -
cdr3_length: 11
j_call: TRBJ1-5
clone_size: -
v_call: TRBV6-1

cdr3_aa: CASSLAGGPYNEQFF
cdr3_nt: TGTGCCAGCAGCCTAGCGGGAGGCCCTTACAATGAGCAGTTCTTC
d_call: TRBD2
cdr3_length: 15
j_call: TRBJ2-1
clone_size: once
v_call: TRBV6-5

cdr3_aa: CASSLSSGTNEKLFF
cdr3_nt: TGTGCCAGCAGCTTGTCGTCAGGGACTAATGAAAAACTGTTTTTT
d_call: -
cdr3_length: 15
j_call: TRBJ1-4
clone_size: -
v_call: TRBV5-8

cdr3_aa: CASGRHGDNEQFF
cdr3_nt: TGTGCCAGCGGGAGACACGGAGACAATGAGCAGTTCTTC
d_call: -
cdr3_length: 13
j_call: TRBJ2-1
clone_size: -
v_call: TRBV2

cdr3_aa: CASYADYEQYF
cdr3_nt: TGTGCCAGCTACGCGGATTACGAGCAGTACTTC
d_call: -
cdr3_length: 11
j_call: TRBJ2-7
clone_size: -
v_call: TRBV27

cdr3_aa: CAISEPDRENEQFF
cdr3_nt: TGTGCCATCAGTGAGCCGGACAGGGAAAATGAGCAGTTCTTC
d_call: TRBD1
cdr3_length: 14
j_call: TRBJ2-1
clone_size: once
v_call: TRBV10-3

cdr3_aa: CSVTPGGLKEQFF
cdr3_nt: TGCAGCGTCACCCCGGGGGGATTAAAGGAGCAGTTCTTC
d_call: TRBD2
cdr3_length: 13
j_call: TRBJ2-1
clone_size: -
v_call: TRBV29-1

cdr3_aa: CASSIRLNTEAFF
cdr3_nt: TGTGCCAGTAGTATACGGTTGAACACTGAAGCTTTCTTT
d_call: -
cdr3_length: 13
j_call: TRBJ1-1
clone_size: -
v_call: TRBV19

cdr3_aa: CASSLEQGYEQYF
cdr3_nt: TGCGCCAGCAGCTTGGAGCAGGGATACGAGCAGTACTTC
d_call: -
cdr3_length: 13
j_call: TRBJ2-7
clone_size: -
v_call: TRBV5-1

cdr3_aa: CASSRLVNTGELFF
cdr3_nt: TGTGCCAGCAGTCGTCTAGTTAACACCGGGGAGCTGTTTTTT
d_call: -
cdr3_length: 14
j_call: TRBJ2-2
clone_size: -
v_call: TRBV6-1

cdr3_aa: CASSLYAAREGGYTF
cdr3_nt: TGTGCCAGCAGCTTGTACGCCGCCAGGGAAGGCGGCTACACCTTC
d_call: -
cdr3_length: 15
j_call: TRBJ1-2
clone_size: -
v_call: TRBV7-9

cdr3_aa: CASTPWGTGGGNEQFF
cdr3_nt: TGTGCCAGCACGCCCTGGGGGACAGGGGGAGGCAATGAGCAGTTCTTC
d_call: TRBD1
cdr3_length: 16
j_call: TRBJ2-1
clone_size: -
v_call: TRBV28

cdr3_aa: CASRPPGLDTDTQYF
cdr3_nt: TGTGCCAGCAGGCCCCCGGGACTCGACACAGATACGCAGTATTTT
d_call: -
cdr3_length: 15
j_call: TRBJ2-3
clone_size: once
v_call: TRBV9

cdr3_aa: CSVEGDREGSEAFF
cdr3_nt: TGCAGCGTTGAGGGAGACAGGGAAGGGTCTGAAGCTTTCTTT
d_call: TRBD1
cdr3_length: 14
j_call: TRBJ1-1
clone_size: -
v_call: TRBV29-1

cdr3_aa: CASSFTGQRQETQYF
cdr3_nt: TGCGCCAGCAGCTTCACTGGGCAGCGGCAAGAGACCCAGTACTTC
d_call: -
cdr3_length: 15
j_call: TRBJ2-5
clone_size: -
v_call: TRBV5-1

cdr3_aa: CASSQVDRGLDGYTF
cdr3_nt: TGCGCCAGCAGCCAGGTAGACAGGGGGCTGGATGGCTACACCTTC
d_call: TRBD1
cdr3_length: 15
j_call: TRBJ1-2
clone_size: -
v_call: TRBV4-3

cdr3_aa: CAISESTGAEGKLFF
cdr3_nt: TGTGCCATCAGTGAGTCGACAGGGGCAGAGGGAAAACTGTTTTTT
d_call: TRBD1
cdr3_length: 15
j_call: TRBJ1-4
clone_size: -
v_call: TRBV10-3

cdr3_aa: CASSSDRTNTGELFF
cdr3_nt: TGTGCCAGCAGTTCCGACAGGACGAACACCGGGGAGCTGTTTTTT
d_call: -
cdr3_length: 15
j_call: TRBJ2-2
clone_size: -
v_call: TRBV27

cdr3_aa: CSALGTSQYEQYF
cdr3_nt: TGCAGCGCTCTAGGGACATCTCAATACGAGCAGTACTTC
d_call: -
cdr3_length: 13
j_call: TRBJ2-7
clone_size: -
v_call: TRBV29-1